These 12 T cell receptor beta chains came from one sample sequenced in a study of T-cell reconstitution after alpha-beta-depleted transplantation in children. Unique molecular identifiers were built into the TCRbeta library. Each CDR3 protein is one row after TCRdb ran MiXCR on the PCR reads. The data contain about 590,000 distinct CDR3 sequences, about an eighth of them singletons. Material: PBMCs, mostly from graft donor cells, obtained 360 days after TCRalphabeta/CD19-depleted stem cell transplant. The origin of the receptors is a male patient younger than 18 who had a stem cell transplant for acute myeloid leukemia, so the T cells may come from the graft donor.

This clonotype came up many times. The chain couples TRBV27 to TRBJ2-6, with D unresolved. The CDR3 spans 16 residues. CDR1 is MNHEY, CDR2 SMNVEV, per germline (reference sequence). V lost 6 bases, J lost 0 bases, and 12 bases lay in between. Here the CDR3 reads CASSPGLTSGANVLTF. The CDR3, as DNA: TGTGCCAGCAGCCCTGGGTTGACCTCTGGGGCCAACGTCCTGACTTTC.

This clonotype appeared a few times. The rearrangement links TRBV14 to TRBJ2-1; either TRBD1 or TRBD2 may fit D (5 bases each). V lost 2 bases to trimming and J lost 0 bases, with 20 bases between them. The CDR3 totals 19 residues. From germline, CDR1 is SGHDN and CDR2 FVKESK. The CDR3 nucleotides are TGTGCCAGCAGCCAACTGCCCTGGGGGTACCCAAGCTCCTACAATGAGCAGTTCTTC. Translating gives CASSQLPWGYPSSYNEQFF.

In DNA form, the CDR3 reads TGTGCCAGCAGCTTATCTCTGAGCTCCTACAATGAGCAGTTCTTC. It translates to CASSLSLSSYNEQFF. V usage is TRBV7-6 and J usage is TRBJ2-1; D remains ambiguous. The V and J ends lost 2 bases and 0 bases respectively, with 8 bases between them. This CDR3 is 15 amino acids long. Per germline, CDR1 SGHVS and CDR2 FNYEAQ.

The table lists this clonotype with a few counts. This chain uses TRBV20-1 with TRBJ2-1; no reliable D call. The germline CDR1 and CDR2 sequences are DFQATT and SNEGSKA (reference sequence). Trimming pared 0 bases from V and 7 bases from J, leaving 7 bases between. The length of the CDR3 is 12 residues. This CDR3 reads CSARDLGNEQFF. The DNA of the CDR3 is TGCAGTGCTAGAGATTTAGGGAATGAGCAGTTCTTC.

This chain links TRBV27 with TRBJ2-3; 13 nucleotides agree with TRBD2. Germline trimming cut 6 bases from V and 1 base from J; bases unmatched to any gene: 10. The CDR3 spans 18 residues. Looked up from germline, CDR1 is MNHEY and CDR2 is SMNVEV (reference sequence). The CDR3 sequence: CASRLGLAGVGGTDTQYF. The CDR3 DNA reads as TGTGCCAGCAGATTAGGACTAGCGGGAGTAGGAGGCACAGATACGCAGTATTTT.

This clonotype was counted many times. The rearrangement uses TRBV24-1 and TRBJ2-3; D unresolved. Trimming stripped 6 bases from V and 4 bases from J, with 10 bases between. CDR3 length equals 13 residues. CDR1 is KGHDR, CDR2 SFDVKD, per germline. CDR3 nucleotide sequence: TGTGCCACCAGTTTAGTTGCGGCAGATACGCAGTATTTT. It translates to CATSLVAADTQYF.

This clonotype was observed many times. The gene calls are TRBV10-3 and TRBJ2-7, with 7 positions matching TRBD1. The germline V gene has CDR1 ENHRY and CDR2 SYGVKD. Trimming cost V 3 bases and J 5 bases; bases outside gene matches: 7. The CDR3 length is 14 residues. The DNA of the CDR3 is TGTGCCATCAGTGAAATGACAGGGAACCACGAGCAGTACTTC. Its protein is CAISEMTGNHEQYF.

This chain uses TRBV10-3 with TRBJ1-3, with D possibly being TRBD1 (5 bases). V was cut by 6 bases and J by 0 bases, with 12 bases left in between. Germline values: CDR1 ENHRY, CDR2 SYGVKD. The CDR3 contains 15 residues. For the CDR3, the DNA is TGTGCCATCAGGGGGACTTACAGCTCTGGAAACACCATATATTTT. As protein: CAIRGTYSSGNTIYF.

This clonotype was counted between two and nine times. The chain uses TRBV27 and TRBJ2-7, with D possibly called TRBD1 or TRBD2 (5 bases each). Trimming cost V 2 bases and J 2 bases, with 10 bases left between them. This CDR3 has 14 amino acids. CDR1 is MNHEY and CDR2 is SMNVEV in the germline V gene (reference sequence). In DNA form, the CDR3 reads TGTGCCAGCAGTTTAAGGGACGGACCCTACGAGCAGTACTTC. Residues: CASSLRDGPYEQYF.

This CDR3 reads CASSVEGLAGGNYNEQFF. CDR3 DNA sequence: TGTGCCAGCAGCGTAGAGGGACTAGCGGGAGGAAACTACAATGAGCAGTTCTTC. The chain is built from TRBV9 and TRBJ2-1; 15 nucleotides line up with TRBD2. Looked up from germline, CDR1 is SGDLS and CDR2 is YYNGEE. The CDR3 spans 18 residues. V dropped 0 bases and J dropped 3; count of bases not matched to a gene: 4.

The sample holds a few counts of this clonotype. V and J are TRBV7-2 and TRBJ2-2; the D is unclear. CDR1 and CDR2 from the germline V gene are SGHTA and FQGNSA. The CDR3 is made up of 15 amino acids. Trimming took 2 bases from V and 2 from J, leaving 9 bases between them. CDR3 sequence reads: CASSLSAINTGELFF. The CDR3 DNA is TGTGCCAGCAGCTTATCGGCCATAAACACCGGGGAGCTGTTTTTT.

This chain uses TRBV7-8 with TRBJ1-1; D might be TRBD1 (6 bases). Germline V CDR1 and CDR2: SGHVS, FQNEAQ. This CDR3 region has 16 residues. V lost 6 bases, J lost 0 bases, and 17 bases lay in between. CDR3 bases: TGTGCCAGCAGTTTCCGACCTGACAGGTTGAACACTGAAGCTTTCTTT. Encoded protein: CASSFRPDRLNTEAFF.